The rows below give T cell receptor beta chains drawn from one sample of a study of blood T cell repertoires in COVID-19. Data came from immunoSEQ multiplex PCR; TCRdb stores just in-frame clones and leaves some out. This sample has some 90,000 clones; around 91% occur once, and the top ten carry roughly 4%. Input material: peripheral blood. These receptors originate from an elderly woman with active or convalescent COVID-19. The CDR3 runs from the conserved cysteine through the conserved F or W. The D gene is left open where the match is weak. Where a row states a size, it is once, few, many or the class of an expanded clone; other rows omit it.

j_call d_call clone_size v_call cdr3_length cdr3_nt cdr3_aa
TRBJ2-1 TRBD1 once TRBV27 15 TGTGCCAGCAGTTTTTCGGACAGGGGATACAATGAGCAGTTCTTC CASSFSDRGYNEQFF
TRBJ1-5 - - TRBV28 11 TGTGCCAGCAGTTTATTTCAGGCGCAGCATTTT CASSLFQAQHF
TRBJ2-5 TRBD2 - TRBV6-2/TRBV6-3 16 TGTGCCAGCAGTTGGACTAGCGGGAGGGCGGGAGAGACCCAGTACTTC CASSWTSGRAGETQYF
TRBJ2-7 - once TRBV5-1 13 TGCGCCAGCAGCTTGGCAGGGAAAGGGGAGCAGTACTTC CASSLAGKGEQYF
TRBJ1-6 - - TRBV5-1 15 TGCGCCAGCAGCTTGGAGCAGGGGCGTAATTCACCCCTCCACTTT CASSLEQGRNSPLHF
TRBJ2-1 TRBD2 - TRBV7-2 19 TGTGCCAGCAGCTTAGCGAAGGGGCCTAGCGGGAGGGCCGGGTATGAGCAGTTCTTC CASSLAKGPSGRAGYEQFF
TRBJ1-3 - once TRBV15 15 TGTGCCACCAGCAGACAGGGGCACTCTGGAAACACCATATATTTT CATSRQGHSGNTIYF
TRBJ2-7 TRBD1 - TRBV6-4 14 TGTGCCAGCAGTCCGGACAGGAGCTCCTACGAGCAGTACTTC CASSPDRSSYEQYF
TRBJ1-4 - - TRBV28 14 TGTGCCAGCAGTCCTAACGTACCCCTCGAAAAACTGTTTTTT CASSPNVPLEKLFF
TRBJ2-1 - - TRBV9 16 TGTGCCAGCAGCACCGACCCTCGCGGGATCAACAATGAGCAGTTCTTC CASSTDPRGINNEQFF
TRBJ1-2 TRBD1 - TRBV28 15 TGTGCCAGCAGTTCAGGACAGGGATCGTTCTATGGCTACACCTTC CASSSGQGSFYGYTF
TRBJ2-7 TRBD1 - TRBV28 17 TGTGCCAGCAGTTCCAGGGGAACAGGGGGCCTTCGTGGGGAGCAGTACTTC CASSSRGTGGLRGEQYF
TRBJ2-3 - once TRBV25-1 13 TGTGCCAGCAAAGACAGGCCCACAGATACGCAGTATTTT CASKDRPTDTQYF
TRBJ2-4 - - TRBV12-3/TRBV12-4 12 TGTGCCAGCAGCCTCATTGGGGCCAGTCAGTACTTC CASSLIGASQYF
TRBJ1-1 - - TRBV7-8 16 TGTGCCAGCAGTTTAAGACTCGCAAGTATGGACACTGAAGCTTTCTTT CASSLRLASMDTEAFF
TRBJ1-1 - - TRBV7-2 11 TGTGCCAGCAGCCGCGTAATTGAAGCTTTCTTT CASSRVIEAFF
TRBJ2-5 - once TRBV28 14 TGTGCCACCTTAGGACTTAGGCTGTTTGAGACCCAGTACTTC CATLGLRLFETQYF
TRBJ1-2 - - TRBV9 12 TGTGCCAGCAGTAGGGGGGGGCCTGGCTACACCTTC CASSRGGPGYTF
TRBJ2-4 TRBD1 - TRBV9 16 TGTGCCAGCAGCGTAGGAACTCAGGGGGCATCGAACATTCAGTACTTC CASSVGTQGASNIQYF
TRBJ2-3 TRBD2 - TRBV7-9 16 TGTGCCAGCAGCGCCGGGACTAGCGGGGGCACAGATACGCAGTATTTT CASSAGTSGGTDTQYF